These 32 T cell receptor beta chains came from one sample sequenced in a study of a mutant IDH1 vaccine in newly diagnosed glioma. The antigens of these receptors remain unknown. Generated by immunoSEQ multiplex PCR, the TCRdb table keeps only in-frame clones and is missing some. The repertoire holds roughly 62,000 clones, with approximately 90% as singletons. Time point described: week 11, during vaccination. Doses of 300 ug of mutant IDH1 20-mer peptide were given with topical imiquimod. The source was PBMCs, collected from a glioma patient whose treatment included an IDH1 peptide vaccine. The receptors come from a man aged 35-49 years with glioma.

The V and J genes are TRBV5-6 and TRBJ2-7, with 9 bases fitting TRBD1. J was trimmed by 4 bases and V by 5 bases; bases with no gene match: 7. Germline-derived CDR1 and CDR2 are SGHDT and YYEEEE. The CDR3 totals 14 residues. The CDR3 loop is CASRGGTGTYEQYV. CDR3 nucleotides: TGTGCCAGCAGGGGCGGGACAGGGACTTACGAGCAGTACGTC.

The CDR3 spells CASSHRTAAVGELFF. The CDR3, as DNA: TGTGCCAGCAGCCACCGGACAGCCGCGGTCGGGGAGCTGTTTTTT. The rearrangement joins TRBV11-2 to TRBJ2-2; D may be TRBD1 (6 bases). V lost 5 bases, J lost 7 bases, and 17 bases lay in between. Germline assignment: CDR1 SGHAT and CDR2 FQNNGV. This CDR3 is built from 15 residues.

This clone appeared a few times. The genes are TRBV25-1 and TRBJ1-2; D is perhaps TRBD1 (6 bases). Germline CDR1 MGHDK, CDR2 SYGVNS. V lost 4 bases and J lost 4, with 10 bases in between. The CDR3 extends over 13 amino acids. CDR3: CASSVTGTYGYTF. As DNA, the CDR3 is TGTGCCAGCAGTGTTACAGGGACCTATGGCTACACCTTC.

The chain recombines TRBV9 with TRBJ2-5; tentatively, D is TRBD1 (5 bases). TRBJ2-7 explains the end of the DNA better; the J call may be wrong. Germline CDR1 SGDLS, CDR2 YYNGEE. The CDR3 loop spans 14 amino acids. Here the CDR3 DNA reads TGTGCCAGCACCCTAGACAGTCACTCCTACGAGCAGTACTTC. Protein sequence: CASTLDSHSYEQYF.

This sequence joins TRBV5-6 and TRBJ1-4, with TRBD1 matching over 10 bases. With V trimmed by 4 bases and J by 7 bases, 7 bases remained unmatched. The CDR3 covers 15 residues. The germline V gene encodes CDR1 SGHDT and CDR2 YYEEEE. Here the CDR3 DNA reads TGTGCCAGCAGCAGCCTCGGGACAGGGGCTGAAAAACTGTTTTTT. It codes for CASSSLGTGAEKLFF.

The chain couples TRBV7-3 to TRBJ2-1, with 8 bases that match TRBD2. From germline, CDR1 is SGHTA and CDR2 FQGTGA. With 5 bases clipped from V and 5 bases from J, the junction kept 8 bases outside the gene matches. The CDR3 length is 15 residues. This chain's CDR3 is CASSPLAGSNNEQFF. The CDR3 nucleotides read TGTGCCAGCAGCCCGCTAGCGGGTTCTAACAATGAGCAGTTCTTC.

The chain carries TRBV28 and TRBJ2-7, with 7 bases aligning to TRBD1. Unmatched junction bases numbered 19, after V lost 10 bases and J lost 4 bases. The CDR3 is made up of 16 amino acids. CDR1 and CDR2 (germline): MDHEN, SYDVKM. CDR3 sequence (DNA): TGTGCCATCCTCTACCCGTCGGGACAGAGACTTTACGAGCAGTACTTC. It specifies CAILYPSGQRLYEQYF.

The chain combines TRBV7-2 with TRBJ1-5, with D hard to call. V lost 6 bases and J 5 bases, leaving 14 bases between the germline ends. Per germline, CDR1 SGHTA and CDR2 FQGNSA. This CDR3 has 14 residues. The CDR3 DNA reads as TGTGCCAGCAGTTTCCGACTTGGGGATCAGCCCCAGCATTTT. This sequence encodes CASSFRLGDQPQHF.

The CDR3 reads CASSSLGLAGGPYNEQFF. The CDR3 coding sequence is TGTGCCAGCAGCTCCCTGGGACTAGCGGGAGGGCCTTACAATGAGCAGTTCTTC. This rearrangement joins TRBV5-6 to TRBJ2-1; 16 bases are a match to TRBD2. The CDR3 totals 18 residues. V was clipped by 3 bases and J by 4 bases; unmatched bases: 7. CDR1 and CDR2 (germline): SGHDT, YYEEEE.

The chain employs TRBV19 and TRBJ1-5; D might be TRBD1 (6 bases). V was shortened by 6 bases and J by 7 bases, with 13 bases between the two germline ends. The CDR3 extends over 13 amino acids. Germline lookup yields CDR1 LNHDA and CDR2 SQIVND (reference sequence). CDR3 protein: CASSVMGAQPQHF. CDR3 sequence (DNA): TGTGCCAGTAGCGTAATGGGGGCCCAGCCCCAGCATTTT.

The V and J genes are TRBV19 and TRBJ1-2; D gene ambiguous. Germline assignment: CDR1 LNHDA and CDR2 SQIVND (reference sequence). The V and J ends lost 8 bases and 8 bases respectively, with 18 bases between them. The CDR3 length is 13 residues. DNA for the CDR3: TGTGCCAGTCAAGATTATTCCATAACAGGCTACACCTTC. This encodes CASQDYSITGYTF.

The chain combines TRBV7-2 with TRBJ2-5; 8 bases map to TRBD1. The CDR3 is 18 residues long. Germline V gene sequence: CDR1 SGHTA, CDR2 FQGNSA. J lost 0 bases, V lost 0 bases, and 9 bases had no gene match. The chain's CDR3 is CASSLAFIGTGDQETQYF. The CDR3, as DNA: TGTGCCAGCAGCTTAGCGTTCATTGGGACAGGAGACCAAGAGACCCAGTACTTC.

This chain links TRBV2 with TRBJ2-5; D possibly uses TRBD1 or TRBD2 (5 bases each). The CDR3 totals 13 residues. Trimming cost V 9 bases and J 2 bases, with 13 bases left between them. In germline, CDR1 is SNHLY, CDR2 FYNNEI. CDR3 residues: CARTRDPQETQYF. CDR3 DNA sequence: TGTGCCAGAACTCGGGACCCTCAAGAGACCCAGTACTTC.

The chain links TRBV9 to TRBJ1-3, with D uncertain. Germline lookup yields CDR1 SGDLS and CDR2 YYNGEE. CDR3 length: 15 residues. V lost 0 bases to trimming and J lost 4 bases, with 11 bases between them. DNA of the CDR3: TGTGCCAGCAGCGTAGGGCAAGGGTCGGGAAACACCATATATTTT. As protein: CASSVGQGSGNTIYF.

The rearrangement uses TRBV6-6 and TRBJ1-5; 7 bases match TRBD1. Trimming at V came to 5 bases and at J to 7 bases, leaving 14 bases not matched to a gene. The CDR3 runs to 16 residues. Germline V lookup: CDR1 MNHNY, CDR2 SVGAGI (reference sequence). The CDR3 is CASSPAGGAGGQPQHF. The CDR3 bases are TGTGCCAGCAGTCCCGCTGGGGGGGCAGGGGGACAGCCCCAGCATTTT.

This chain links TRBV18 with TRBJ1-4, with D perhaps matching TRBD1 (5 bases). CDR3 length equals 14 residues. Between the trimmed V and J ends, which lost 2 bases and 7 bases, there was a span of 11 bases. Germline CDR1 reads KGHSH; CDR2 reads LQKENI. The CDR3 here is CASSPVRGGEKLFF. The CDR3, as DNA: TGTGCCAGCTCACCAGTTAGGGGCGGTGAAAAACTGTTTTTT. The full variable domain, its missing parts supplied by reference TRBV18 and TRBJ1-4, is NAGVMQNPRHLVRRRGQEARLRCSPMKGHSHVYWYRQLPEEGLKFMVYLQKENIIDESGMPKERFSAEFPKEGPSILRIQQVVRGDSAAYFCASSPVRGGEKLFFGSGTQLSVL.

The chain joins TRBV5-1 to TRBJ1-1, with a tentative D call TRBD1 (5 bases). The CDR3 runs 16 residues. Trimming shortened V by 7 bases and J by 2 bases, and 21 bases separated the two germline ends. The germline CDR1 and CDR2 sequences are SGHRS and YFSETQ. CDR3 sequence: CASGHDSPSHNTEAFF. CDR3 DNA sequence: TGCGCCAGCGGGCACGACAGCCCGAGCCACAACACTGAAGCTTTCTTT.

The chain links TRBV9 to TRBJ1-1; 7 bases are a match to TRBD1. CDR3 length equals 15 residues. CDR1 is SGDLS, CDR2 YYNGEE, per germline. The V and J ends lost 4 bases and 1 base, in that order; junction bases with no gene match: 7. DNA of the CDR3: TGTGCCAGCAGCCAGACGACAGGGACGAACACTGAAGCTTTCTTT. It codes for CASSQTTGTNTEAFF. Full variable domain (rest looked up from reference TRBV9 and TRBJ1-1): DSGVTQTPKHLITATGQRVTLRCSPRSGDLSVYWYQQSLDQGLQFLIQYYNGEERAKGNILERFSAQQFPDLHSELNLSSLELGDSALYFCASSQTTGTNTEAFFGQGTRLTVV.

This chain connects TRBV6-6 to TRBJ1-2; TRBD1 matches 12 bases. V lost 4 bases to trimming and J lost 7 bases; unmatched junction nucleotides: 10. Germline values: CDR1 MNHNY, CDR2 SVGAGI (reference sequence). The CDR3 covers 16 residues. The DNA of the CDR3 is TGTGCCAGCAGTTCGGACCCGGGACAGGGGGCTGGTGGCTACACCTTC. Translating it yields CASSSDPGQGAGGYTF.

This chain uses TRBV7-2 with TRBJ1-2; the match to TRBD1 covers 8 bases. CDR1 is SGHTA and CDR2 is FQGNSA in the germline V gene. V shed 1 base, J shed 1 base, and the junction held 8 bases outside the gene matches. This CDR3 is built from 17 residues. CDR3 in amino acids: CASSLDGLTGDNYGYTF. For the CDR3, the DNA is TGTGCCAGCAGCTTAGACGGTTTGACAGGGGATAACTATGGCTACACCTTC.

The genes are TRBV14 and TRBJ2-3, with D tentatively TRBD1 or TRBD2 (6 bases each). The CDR3 consists of 15 residues. Per the germline V gene, CDR1 is SGHDN and CDR2 is FVKESK. V was trimmed by 0 bases and J by 6 bases, leaving 13 bases between them. The CDR3 nucleotides are TGTGCCAGCAGCCAAGATATCGGGGGCAGGGATACGCAGTATTTT. Amino acid sequence: CASSQDIGGRDTQYF.

The V gene is TRBV4-2, the J gene TRBJ2-4; 9 bases are a match to TRBD2. Germline trimming cut 3 bases from V and 11 bases from J; bases unmatched to any gene: 11. CDR3 size: 15 residues. The V gene's germline CDR1 is LGHNA and CDR2 YNFKEQ. The CDR3 is CASSQIAGDDGLQYF. CDR3 DNA sequence: TGTGCCAGCAGCCAGATAGCGGGAGATGACGGACTTCAGTACTTC.

The rearrangement joins TRBV15 to TRBJ2-7; D is ambiguous. The CDR3 runs 13 residues. V gave up 8 bases and J gave up 6 bases, with 17 bases separating them. Germline CDR1 reads LNHNV; CDR2 reads YYDKDF (reference sequence). CDR3 bases: TGTGCCACCTCCCTTTTAGCAGTGGGCGAGCAGTACTTC. Its translation is CATSLLAVGEQYF.

The CDR3 DNA is TGTGCCAGCAGCTTAGTCTTCAGGGACAATGAGCAGTTCTTC. This gives the protein CASSLVFRDNEQFF. The chain joins TRBV7-8 to TRBJ2-1, with D maybe TRBD1 (5 bases). Per the germline V gene, CDR1 is SGHVS and CDR2 is FQNEAQ. This CDR3 contains 14 residues. The V and J ends lost 1 base and 5 bases respectively, with 9 bases between them.

The V call is TRBV7-8, the J call TRBJ2-5, with D perhaps TRBD1 (6 bases). Germline-derived CDR1 and CDR2 are SGHVS and FQNEAQ. This CDR3 spans 14 amino acids. Between the trimmed V and J ends, which lost 5 bases and 4 bases, there was a span of 14 bases. CDR3 in DNA: TGTGCCAGCAGCCCCAGGGCAGGGGTAGAGACCCAGTACTTC. Translation gives CASSPRAGVETQYF.

The V and J genes are TRBV18 and TRBJ1-1; D remains ambiguous. V was cut by 6 bases and J by 4 bases, with 15 bases left in between. The CDR3 contains 14 residues. Germline V CDR1 and CDR2: KGHSH, LQKENI. The CDR3 coding sequence is TGTGCCAGCTCCACCGACCTTTCGAGCACTGAAGCTTTCTTT. It specifies CASSTDLSSTEAFF.

The rearrangement joins TRBV7-3 to TRBJ2-3; 8 bases match TRBD1. V lost 5 bases, J lost 0 bases, and 7 bases stayed unmatched. This CDR3 has 16 residues. CDR1 and CDR2 from the germline V gene are SGHTA and FQGTGA. DNA of the CDR3: TGTGCCAGCAGCGCCGGGACAGGCTTTAGCACAGATACGCAGTATTTT. Translating it yields CASSAGTGFSTDTQYF.

CDR3 coding DNA: TGTGCCATCACCGAGGGCTCTGGAAACACCATATATTTT. It specifies CAITEGSGNTIYF. V usage is TRBV10-3 and J usage is TRBJ1-3; D not certain. The V end lost 7 bases, the J end lost 0 bases, and 7 bases lay between the germline ends. The CDR3 runs 13 residues. Germline V lookup: CDR1 ENHRY, CDR2 SYGVKD.

This chain connects TRBV6-8 to TRBJ1-1; D not resolved. The V gene lost 6 bases and the J gene lost 1 base, with 6 bases spanning the gap. CDR1 is MNHGY and CDR2 is SAAAGT in the germline V gene. The CDR3 is made up of 12 amino acids. The CDR3 protein is CASRKENTEAFF. The CDR3 region has the DNA TGTGCCAGCAGGAAGGAGAACACTGAAGCTTTCTTT.

The CDR3: CASSQDRTGGRREQYF. CDR3 DNA sequence: TGCGCCAGCAGCCAAGATAGGACAGGGGGACGCCGCGAGCAGTACTTC. The chain is built from TRBV4-1 and TRBJ2-7; 10 positions match TRBD1. The CDR3 is 16 residues long. J was trimmed by 6 bases and V by 0 bases; bases with no gene match: 8. Germline lookup yields CDR1 MGHRA and CDR2 YSYEKL.

The chain links TRBV10-3 to TRBJ2-3; 8 bases are shared with TRBD2. Germline loops: CDR1 ENHRY, CDR2 SYGVKD. The V and J ends lost 5 bases and 2 bases, in that order; junction bases with no gene match: 9. CDR3 length: 16 amino acids. CDR3: CAISITGTRNTDTQYF. The CDR3 region has the DNA TGTGCCATCAGTATTACCGGGACTAGAAACACAGATACGCAGTATTTT.

This sequence joins TRBV23-1 and TRBJ2-2, with 9 bases that match TRBD1. TRBV23-1 is classed as an ORF, of uncertain function. The CDR3 is made up of 15 amino acids. V lost 2 bases, J lost 5 bases, and 3 bases stayed unmatched. The CDR3 sequence: CASSQRTGETGELFF. The CDR3 DNA sequence: TGCGCCAGCAGTCAACGGACAGGGGAAACCGGGGAGCTGTTTTTT.